This is a list of T cell receptor beta chains from one sample in a study of blood T cell repertoires in COVID-19. Assay: immunoSEQ multiplex PCR; the TCRdb copy retains only in-frame clones and omits some. The sample records around 130,000 clones, 75% to 80% being singletons. Sequencing used peripheral blood. The receptors originated from a human donor in a cohort sampled during active COVID-19. CDR3s include the opening cysteine and the closing phenylalanine or tryptophan. The D gene is left open where the match is weak. The size of a clone is reported for some rows only, either as once, few or many, or as a class for expanded clones.

v_call	j_call	cdr3_length	clone_size	d_call	cdr3_aa	cdr3_nt
TRBV5-5	TRBJ1-2	12	NA	NA	CASSPGMGGYTF	TGTGCCAGCAGCCCCGGGATGGGCGGCTACACCTTC
TRBV6-5	TRBJ1-2	11	NA	NA	CASGGSAGYTF	TGTGCCAGTGGGGGCAGCGCAGGCTACACCTTC
TRBV5-1	TRBJ1-4	14	NA	NA	CASSINSGGEKLFF	TGCGCCAGCAGCATCAATTCCGGAGGGGAAAAACTGTTTTTT
TRBV10-3	TRBJ2-7	15	NA	TRBD1	CAISESGQGFSEQYF	TGTGCCATCAGTGAGTCGGGACAGGGTTTTTCCGAGCAGTACTTC
TRBV18	TRBJ2-7	15	NA	NA	CASSPSIRDLGEQYF	TGTGCCAGCTCACCTTCGATCCGGGATCTGGGGGAGCAGTACTTC
TRBV14	TRBJ2-1	20	NA	TRBD2	CASSQATPGQGLAGVDEQFF	TGTGCCAGCAGCCAAGCGACCCCGGGACAGGGACTAGCGGGAGTGGATGAGCAGTTCTTC
TRBV11-2	TRBJ1-3	12	once	NA	CASSFNGNTIYF	TGTGCCAGCAGCTTTAATGGAAACACCATATATTTT
TRBV12-5	TRBJ1-2	11	NA	NA	CASGPGNGYTF	TGTGCTAGTGGTCCCGGTAATGGCTACACCTTC
TRBV5-4	TRBJ1-1	14	NA	NA	CASSLVGTNTEAFF	TGTGCCAGCAGCTTGGTGGGGACAAACACTGAAGCTTTCTTT
TRBV6-5	TRBJ2-3	15	NA	TRBD2	CASSPEERGTDTQYF	TGTGCCAGCAGCCCAGAGGAGCGGGGGACAGATACGCAGTATTTT
TRBV10-3	TRBJ1-3	14	NA	NA	CAITESYSGNTIYF	TGTGCCATCACAGAATCATACTCTGGAAACACCATATATTTT
TRBV29-1	TRBJ1-4	13	NA	NA	CSAGALSGEKLFF	TGCAGCGCCGGGGCCCTCAGCGGGGAAAAACTGTTTTTT
TRBV6-6	TRBJ1-1	14	NA	NA	CASSYRTGDTEAFF	TGTGCCAGCAGTTATAGAACGGGGGACACTGAAGCTTTCTTT
TRBV5-4	TRBJ2-7	12	once	NA	CASSTSGSEQYF	TGTGCCAGCAGCACCAGCGGTTCCGAGCAGTACTTC
TRBV28	TRBJ2-5	17	few	NA	CASSYLLEGHFIETQYF	TGTGCCAGCAGCTACTTATTGGAGGGCCATTTTATCGAGACCCAGTACTTC
TRBV11-2	TRBJ2-5	15	NA	NA	CASSSERGAQQTQYF	TGTGCCAGCAGCTCGGAAAGGGGTGCTCAGCAGACCCAGTACTTC
TRBV3-1/TRBV3-2	TRBJ1-2	17	NA	TRBD1	CASSPIGGTGANYGYTF	TGTGCCAGCAGCCCCATCGGGGGGACAGGGGCTAACTATGGCTACACCTTC
TRBV28	TRBJ2-7	11	NA	NA	CASSSSNEQYF	TGTGCCAGCAGTTCTAGCAACGAGCAGTACTTC
TRBV9	TRBJ1-2	14	few	TRBD1	CASSKQGSNYGYTF	TGTGCCAGCAGCAAACAGGGGTCTAACTATGGCTACACCTTC
TRBV7-6	TRBJ2-7	13	NA	TRBD1	CASSLGQHFEQYF	TGTGCCAGCAGCTTGGGACAGCACTTCGAGCAGTACTTC
TRBV28	TRBJ1-2	16	NA	NA	CASSANTGLTFDGYTF	TGTGCCAGCAGTGCCAACACTGGGCTTACTTTCGATGGCTACACCTTC
TRBV7-9	TRBJ1-5	14	few	NA	CASSLEGPHQPQHF	TGTGCCAGCAGCTTAGAGGGGCCCCATCAGCCCCAGCATTTT
TRBV11-2	TRBJ1-2	11	NA	NA	CASGENYGYTF	TGTGCCAGCGGAGAAAACTATGGCTACACCTTC